These 30 T cell receptor beta chains came from one sample sequenced in a study of CD8 T cells in Susac syndrome. RNA amounts of roughly 0.5 to 1 ug underwent reverse transcription with random hexamers. In TCRdb, the immunoSEQ multiplex PCR reads were re-called with MiXCR into one record per CDR3 protein. The sample lists approximately 220,000 distinct CDR3 sequences, 92% occurring once. What was sequenced was CD8+ T cells from PBMCs. These receptors originate from a human donor with multiple sclerosis.

The chain is built from TRBV10-3 and TRBJ2-5, with D perhaps matching TRBD2 (6 bases). Per germline, CDR1 ENHRY and CDR2 SYGVKD. Trimming took 2 bases from V and 1 from J, leaving 20 bases between them. This CDR3 contains 18 residues. The CDR3 coding sequence is TGTGCCATCAGTGAGGGGGCGGGGAGCGGAGAGCTCCAAGAGACCCAGTACTTC. It specifies CAISEGAGSGELQETQYF.

This rearrangement joins TRBV9 to TRBJ1-1; no clear D gene. The CDR3 totals 16 residues. From germline, CDR1 is SGDLS and CDR2 YYNGEE. Trimming removed 2 bases from V and 7 bases from J, with 21 bases in between. The CDR3, as DNA: TGTGCCAGCAGCGTCTCCCCCACCCCCTACAGAGATGAAGCTTTCTTT. It codes for CASSVSPTPYRDEAFF.

Points on this clonotype: The conserved phenylalanine or tryptophan normally closing the CDR3 is absent here, so this likely arose from a read error. The DNA is omitted, as the CDR3 cannot be located on it reliably, and the CDR3 follows TCRdb's listing. This rearrangement joins TRBV29-1 to TRBJ1-1; no DNA check was done on the table's D call, TRBD1. The CDR3 has 11 amino acids, counting both end residues. The germline CDR1 and CDR2 sequences are SQVTM and ANQGSEA. CDR3 region: CSVYTGTRIWV.

On this clonotype itself: Relative to the germline gene, one junction end is altered; a read error may explain this. The rearrangement links TRBV5-4 to TRBJ1-1; D unclear. Germline assignment: CDR1 SGHNT and CDR2 YYREEE (reference sequence). The CDR3 spans 10 residues. The CDR3 here is CASRVPNFHF. CDR3 in DNA: TGTGCCAGCCGAGTCCCGAACTTCCATTTT.

CDR3 amino acids: CASSVGTLNTGELFF. The CDR3 region has the DNA TGTGCCAGCAGCGTAGGGACTTTGAACACCGGGGAGCTGTTTTTT. The chain joins TRBV9 to TRBJ2-2; D possibly corresponds to TRBD2 (5 bases). V dropped 0 bases and J dropped 1 base, with 7 bases sitting between them. The CDR3 length is 15 residues. In germline, CDR1 is SGDLS, CDR2 YYNGEE. The full variable domain, completed using reference TRBV9 and TRBJ2-2, is DSGVTQTPKHLITATGQRVTLRCSPRSGDLSVYWYQQSLDQGLQFLIQYYNGEERAKGNILERFSAQQFPDLHSELNLSSLELGDSALYFCASSVGTLNTGELFFGEGSRLTVL.

V and J are TRBV30 and TRBJ2-2, with D possibly TRBD1 on 6 matching bases. Trimming shortened V by 2 bases and J by 7 bases, and 14 bases separated the two germline ends. The CDR3 has 14 residues. Germline CDR1 GTSNPN, CDR2 SVGIG (reference sequence). CDR3: CAWSKGVGGGELFF. DNA for the CDR3: TGTGCCTGGAGTAAGGGGGTCGGAGGCGGGGAGCTGTTTTTT.

The chain carries TRBV12-3 or TRBV12-4 and TRBJ1-3; the match to TRBD1 covers 8 bases. The CDR3 consists of 16 residues. V lost 5 bases to trimming and J lost 4 bases; unmatched junction nucleotides: 10. The CDR3 nucleotides read TGTGCCAGCAGTCCCTATGCACAGGGGGGAGGAAACACCATATATTTT. Translated, it gives CASSPYAQGGGNTIYF.

The chain employs TRBV4-2 and TRBJ2-7; D remains unclear. V lost 3 bases and J 0 bases, leaving 15 bases between the germline ends. Germline lookup yields CDR1 LGHNA and CDR2 YNFKEQ. This CDR3 has 16 amino acids. CDR3 nucleotides: TGTGCCAGCAGCCAGCATAACTTGAACAGCTCCTACGAGCAGTACTTC. It encodes CASSQHNLNSSYEQYF.

The chain employs TRBV6-1 and TRBJ2-5; tentatively, D is TRBD1 or TRBD2 (6 bases each). The germline V and J ends were trimmed by 1 base and 4 bases, with 7 bases remaining between them. CDR3 length equals 13 residues. Looked up from germline, CDR1 is MNHNS and CDR2 is SASEGT. The CDR3 nucleotides read TGTGCCAGCAGTGAAGAGGGGGGAGAGACCCAGTACTTC. It encodes CASSEEGGETQYF.

The chain employs TRBV6-6 and TRBJ2-7, with D tentatively TRBD1 (6 bases). The CDR3 runs 15 residues. With 6 bases removed from V and 2 bases from J, the gap between germline ends came to 17 bases. The germline V gene encodes CDR1 MNHNY and CDR2 SVGAGI (reference sequence). The CDR3 here is CASRASLRDTYEQYF. The DNA for the CDR3 is TGTGCCAGCAGGGCTTCGCTGAGGGACACCTACGAGCAGTACTTC.

The gene calls are TRBV10-1 and TRBJ1-1; the D is unclear. From germline, CDR1 is WNHNN and CDR2 SYGVQD (reference sequence). The CDR3 has 13 amino acids. The V gene lost 2 bases and the J gene lost 1 base, with 5 bases spanning the gap. This CDR3 is CASSEAPNTEAFF. The CDR3 region has the DNA TGCGCCAGCAGTGAGGCACCGAACACTGAAGCTTTCTTT.

This chain connects TRBV6-5 to TRBJ1-2; D is uncertain. The CDR3 sequence is 11 residues long. V gave up 4 bases and J gave up 8 bases, with 8 bases separating them. Germline lookup yields CDR1 MNHEY and CDR2 SVGAGI. The CDR3 bases are TGTGCCAGCAGTTTTTCGGGAGGCTACACCTTC. Its translation: CASSFSGGYTF.

V is TRBV19 and J is TRBJ1-4; the match to TRBD1 covers 7 bases. The V gene end was trimmed by 7 bases and the J gene end by 12 bases; junction bases not matched to a gene: 11. The CDR3 is made up of 13 amino acids. CDR1 LNHDA and CDR2 SQIVND come from the germline V gene (reference sequence). CDR3 loop: CASTGQPTGELFF. The CDR3 DNA reads as TGTGCCAGTACGGGACAGCCCACCGGAGAACTGTTTTTT.

The J gene is TRBJ1-2, the V gene TRBV13; a possible D gene is TRBD1 (6 bases). Germline V gene lookup returns CDR1 PRHDT and CDR2 FYEKMQ (reference sequence). This CDR3 comprises 15 residues. The V end lost 7 bases, the J end lost 2 bases, and 17 bases lay between the germline ends. CDR3 sequence reads: CASTPSGGHNYGYTF. The CDR3 DNA follows: TGTGCCAGCACCCCGAGTGGGGGACACAACTATGGCTACACCTTC.

The chain combines TRBV6-5 with TRBJ1-6; the D is unclear. Trimming took 0 bases from V and 8 from J, leaving 11 bases between them. The length of the CDR3 is 15 residues. CDR1 is MNHEY, CDR2 SVGAGI, per germline. CDR3 bases: TGTGCCAGCAGTTACTCGAGTTCGGCAGATTCACCCCTCCACTTT. Translated: CASSYSSSADSPLHF.

This rearrangement joins TRBV7-9 to TRBJ2-6; tentative D call: TRBD1 (5 bases). V gave up 7 bases and J gave up 0 bases, with 16 bases separating them. There are 17 residues in the CDR3. Germline values: CDR1 SEHNR, CDR2 FQNEAQ (reference sequence). The CDR3 reads CASTSRDIPSGANVLTF. Here the CDR3 DNA reads TGTGCCAGCACCTCCAGGGATATTCCCTCTGGGGCCAACGTCCTGACTTTC.

The chain joins TRBV5-6 to TRBJ2-1; perhaps TRBD2 as D (5 bases). The CDR3 length is 15 residues. Germline CDR1 and CDR2: SGHDT and YYEEEE. The ends were cut back, 0 bases at V and 0 bases at J, with 7 bases in the middle. This CDR3 is CASSLGGFSYNEQFF. CDR3 coding DNA: TGTGCCAGCAGCTTGGGCGGGTTCTCCTACAATGAGCAGTTCTTC.

The chain couples TRBV20-1 to TRBJ1-5; no reliable D call. The V end lost 5 bases, the J end lost 2 bases, and 16 bases lay between the germline ends. The CDR3 extends over 15 amino acids. Germline V gives CDR1 DFQATT, CDR2 SNEGSKA (reference sequence). Here the CDR3 reads CSASRGEFGNQPQHF. The DNA for the CDR3 is TGCAGTGCTTCTCGCGGGGAATTCGGCAATCAGCCCCAGCATTTT.

This clonotype was counted a single time. The CDR3 region is CAWSKLAGGPGQETQYF. CDR3 DNA: TGTGCCTGGAGTAAACTAGCGGGGGGGCCGGGGCAAGAGACCCAGTACTTC. The chain carries TRBV30 and TRBJ2-5; 13 bases agree with TRBD2. J lost 2 bases, V lost 2 bases, and 8 bases had no gene match. Germline assignment: CDR1 GTSNPN and CDR2 SVGIG (reference sequence). The CDR3 runs 17 residues. Using reference TRBV30 and TRBJ2-5 for the parts outside the CDR3, the full variable domain is SQTIHQWPATLVQPVGSPLSLECTVEGTSNPNLYWYRQAAGRGLQLLFYSVGIGQISSEVPQNLSASRPQDRQFILSSKKLLLSDSGFYLCAWSKLAGGPGQETQYFGPGTRLLVL.

The rearrangement joins TRBV19 to TRBJ1-3; tentatively, D is TRBD1 (6 bases). V dropped 5 bases and J dropped 4 bases, with 15 bases sitting between them. The germline gives CDR1 LNHDA, CDR2 SQIVND (reference sequence). CDR3 length: 15 residues. CDR3 sequence: CASSPRPGVGNTIYF. Here the CDR3 DNA reads TGTGCCAGTAGTCCACGACCAGGGGTCGGAAACACCATATATTTT.

This clonotype was seen just once. The chain combines TRBV9 with TRBJ2-7, with D perhaps assigned TRBD1 or TRBD2 (5 bases each). Germline loops: CDR1 SGDLS, CDR2 YYNGEE. This CDR3 contains 12 residues. The CDR3 protein is CAGTELDVEQYF. The CDR3 bases are TGTGCGGGGACGGAGCTCGACGTCGAGCAGTACTTC.

This clonotype was recorded a few times. CDR3 amino acids: CASSLGGAKNIQYF. The CDR3 nucleotides read TGTGCCAGCAGCTTGGGGGGGGCCAAAAACATTCAGTACTTC. The rearrangement joins TRBV5-4 to TRBJ2-4; D may correspond to TRBD1 or TRBD2 (5 bases each). CDR1 is SGHNT, CDR2 YYREEE, per germline (reference sequence). V was shortened by 0 bases and J by 1 base, with 5 bases between the two germline ends. The CDR3 has 14 amino acids.

This rearrangement joins TRBV3-1 to TRBJ1-2; D not certain. Germline CDR1 LGHDT, CDR2 YNNKEL (reference sequence). The germline V and J ends were trimmed by 3 bases and 1 base, with 12 bases remaining between them. The CDR3 extends over 15 amino acids. CDR3 in DNA: TGTGCCAGCAGCCACTCAGCCTTGGGTAACTATGGCTACACCTTC. This gives the protein CASSHSALGNYGYTF.

The chain is built from TRBV27 and TRBJ2-1; maybe TRBD1 (6 bases). Trimming shortened V by 5 bases and J by 7 bases, and 15 bases separated the two germline ends. Per germline, CDR1 MNHEY and CDR2 SMNVEV (reference sequence). This CDR3 contains 14 residues. In DNA form, the CDR3 reads TGTGCCAGCAGTACCCCTATAACAGGGAATGAGCAGTTCTTC. Amino acid sequence: CASSTPITGNEQFF.

The CDR3 here is CASSEGAVVSYEQYF. In nucleotides, the CDR3 is TGCGCCAGCAGCGAAGGAGCGGTCGTCTCTTACGAGCAGTACTTC. The chain recombines TRBV4-1 with TRBJ2-7; tentatively, D is TRBD2 (5 bases). V was cut by 5 bases and J by 4 bases, with 18 bases left in between. Germline assignment: CDR1 MGHRA and CDR2 YSYEKL. CDR3 size: 15 residues.

The rearrangement joins TRBV13 to TRBJ2-2; 10 positions agree with TRBD1. Germline lookup yields CDR1 PRHDT and CDR2 FYEKMQ (reference sequence). There are 16 residues in the CDR3. The ends lost 5 bases at V and 3 bases at J; junction bases unmatched: 6. The CDR3 sequence is CASSTRDRGYTGELFF. The CDR3, as DNA: TGTGCCAGCAGCACCCGGGACAGGGGCTACACCGGGGAGCTGTTTTTT.

The chain links TRBV2 to TRBJ2-7, with a weak D call TRBD1 (6 bases). The length of the CDR3 is 13 residues. Germline V gene sequence: CDR1 SNHLY, CDR2 FYNNEI. Trimming cost V 6 bases and J 3 bases, with 12 bases left between them. The CDR3 loop reads CASRDGQRYEQYF. Here the CDR3 DNA reads TGTGCCAGCAGAGATGGACAGCGCTACGAGCAGTACTTC.

The chain is built from TRBV29-1 and TRBJ1-1; D remains unclear. The ends were cut back, 0 bases at V and 5 bases at J, with 10 bases in the middle. The V gene's germline CDR1 is SQVTM and CDR2 ANQGSEA. This CDR3 is built from 13 residues. CDR3 residues: CSVEEDLKTEAFF. The CDR3 nucleotides read TGCAGCGTTGAAGAGGACCTAAAAACTGAAGCTTTCTTT.

The CDR3 region has the DNA TGCGCCAGCAGCCAAGGGGCTCAGCCCCAGCATTTT. Translating gives CASSQGAQPQHF. The chain couples TRBV4-1 to TRBJ1-5; the D is unclear. The CDR3 is made up of 12 amino acids. V was trimmed by 1 base and J by 6 bases, leaving 4 bases between them. Germline V lookup: CDR1 MGHRA, CDR2 YSYEKL.

The chain has TRBV7-9 and TRBJ2-5; weak D call: TRBD1 (6 bases). CDR1 and CDR2 (germline): SEHNR, FQNEAQ (reference sequence). V lost 4 bases and J lost 3, with 12 bases in between. The CDR3 sequence is 14 residues long. The CDR3 DNA is TGTGCCAGCAGCTCGCAACAGGGTAAAGAGACCCAGTACTTC. Residues: CASSSQQGKETQYF.